This T cell receptor beta chain was sequenced for a study of T cell changes during pregnancy in multiple sclerosis. The method was immunoSEQ multiplex PCR; TCRdb's version includes in-frame clones alone and lacks a portion of them. The sample lists some 140,000 clones; around 95% were seen once. CDR1 and CDR2 from the germline V gene are MNHEY and SMNVEV (reference sequence). CDR3 length: 14 amino acids. V shed 8 bases and J 2 bases; nucleotides not matched to a gene: 2. This TCR derives from a female donor with multiple sclerosis, enrolled in a pregnancy study. Sequences were derived from peripheral blood, sampled after pregnancy. This chain links TRBV27 with TRBJ2-5; 13 nucleotides match TRBD2. The CDR3: CASGLAGVQETQYF. The DNA for the CDR3 is TGTGCCAGCGGACTAGCGGGAGTTCAAGAGACCCAGTACTTC.